Presented here are 21 T cell receptor beta chains from one specimen sequenced in a study of OX40 agonist ivuxolimab in advanced cancers. Using immunoSEQ multiplex PCR, the repertoire was profiled, and TCRdb retains in-frame clones only, with some absent. The sample gives 65,000 to 75,000 clones, approximately 81% of which show up once; around 2% is in the top ten. The sequencing used CD4+ or CD8+ T cells sorted from blood, collected in a trial of the OX40 agonist ivuxolimab. The receptors originated from an adult with an advanced solid tumor such as melanoma, head and neck, liver or kidney cancer.

The chain uses TRBV11-1 and TRBJ2-7; no firm D call. The CDR3 length is 15 residues. V lost 1 base, J lost 3 bases, and 13 bases lay in between. Germline V CDR1 and CDR2: SGHAT, FQDESV (reference sequence). DNA of the CDR3: TGTGCCAGCAGCTTAGACCAGTTCACCATCTACGAGCAGTACTTC. The encoded protein is CASSLDQFTIYEQYF.

This clone has more than one count but fewer than ten. The J gene is TRBJ2-7, the V gene TRBV11-2, with D maybe TRBD2 (6 bases). Germline V gene lookup returns CDR1 SGHAT and CDR2 FQNNGV. There are 16 residues in the CDR3. Trimming shortened V by 0 bases and J by 7 bases, and 19 bases separated the two germline ends. This CDR3 is CASSLEYGLPMGEQYF. DNA of the CDR3: TGTGCCAGCAGCTTAGAATACGGACTACCTATGGGAGAGCAGTACTTC. Drawing the rest from reference TRBV11-2 and TRBJ2-7, the complete variable domain is EAGVAQSPRYKIIEKRQSVAFWCNPISGHATLYWYQQILGQGPKLLIQFQNNGVVDDSQLPKDRFSAERLKGVDSTLKIQPAKLEDSAVYLCASSLEYGLPMGEQYFGPGTRLTVT.

The chain recombines TRBV20-1 with TRBJ1-2, with TRBD1 as a possible D gene (5 bases). V dropped 6 bases and J dropped 8 bases, with 13 bases sitting between them. The CDR3 totals 11 residues. Germline V gene data show CDR1 as DFQATT and CDR2 as SNEGSKA (reference sequence). The CDR3 DNA reads TGCAGTGCCCGAGGGGTAAGGGGCTACACCTTC. Translation gives CSARGVRGYTF.

V usage is TRBV27 and J usage is TRBJ2-6; D might be TRBD2 (7 bases). The germline V gene encodes CDR1 MNHEY and CDR2 SMNVEV (reference sequence). The CDR3 covers 16 residues. Trimming stripped 3 bases from V and 4 bases from J, with 13 bases between. CDR3 DNA: TGTGCCAGCAGTTTCGCGGGGGCGAAAGGGGCCAACGTCCTGACTTTC. This translates into CASSFAGAKGANVLTF.

The V gene is TRBV29-1, the J gene TRBJ1-5; D is uncertain. CDR1 SQVTM and CDR2 ANQGSEA come from the germline V gene. The CDR3 extends over 13 amino acids. The V end was cut by 4 bases, the J end by 4 bases, with 11 bases between. Here the CDR3 DNA reads TGCAGCGTTGGGGCGCAGCGGAATCAGCCCCAGCATTTT. Protein product: CSVGAQRNQPQHF.

Details on this clone: A read error may produce the germline difference seen at one junction end. This sequence joins TRBV18 and TRBJ1-1; D unclear. The CDR3 runs to 15 residues. Germline lookup yields CDR1 KGHSH and CDR2 LQKENI. The chain's CDR3 is CASSPQYGENTEAFF. In nucleotides, the CDR3 is TGTGCCAGCTCCCCACAATACGGAGAGAACACTGAAGCTTTCTTT.

The chain links TRBV18 to TRBJ2-5; the D gene is possibly TRBD1 (5 bases). V was clipped by 0 bases and J by 1 base, with 6 bases between them. The germline V gene has CDR1 KGHSH and CDR2 LQKENI. This CDR3 has 14 residues. Here the CDR3 DNA reads TGTGCCAGCTCACCACCAGGGGTCCAAGAGACCCAGTACTTC. Its protein product is CASSPPGVQETQYF.

V and J are TRBV6-5 and TRBJ2-4; no definite D call. The CDR3 sequence is 14 residues long. Trimming left V 6 bases short and J 2 bases short, with 11 bases between. Germline-derived CDR1 and CDR2 are MNHEY and SVGAGI. The CDR3 DNA follows: TGTGCCAGCAGCCGTTGGCAGTCCAAAAACATTCAGTACTTC. Protein product: CASSRWQSKNIQYF.

This chain joins TRBV10-3 and TRBJ1-1; no clear D. Germline-derived CDR1 and CDR2 are ENHRY and SYGVKD. Trimming took off 1 base at V and 2 bases at J, with 8 bases between the two ends. The CDR3 length is 14 residues. DNA of the CDR3: TGTGCCATCAGTGAGTGGGGAAAAAACACTGAAGCTTTCTTT. It yields the protein CAISEWGKNTEAFF.

The V gene is TRBV28, the J gene TRBJ2-3; 11 positions match TRBD2. Germline V CDR1 and CDR2: MDHEN, SYDVKM. V trimming: 7 bases; J trimming: 1 base; junction bases outside the gene matches: 7. The length of the CDR3 is 16 residues. CDR3 sequence (DNA): TGTGCCAGCATTCTAGGGGGACTAGCGGGCACAGATACGCAGTATTTT. Translated: CASILGGLAGTDTQYF.

V gene TRBV6-4 combines with J gene TRBJ2-3, with TRBD2 as a possible D gene (5 bases). Germline V CDR1 and CDR2: MRHNA, SNTAGT. The V and J ends lost 4 bases and 1 base respectively, with 9 bases between them. CDR3 size: 14 residues. This CDR3 is CASSASGGTDTQYF. CDR3 coding DNA: TGTGCCAGCAGTGCCTCCGGGGGCACAGATACGCAGTATTTT.

The chain has TRBV10-3 and TRBJ2-3, with D tentatively TRBD1 or TRBD2 (5 bases each). The ends were cut back, 3 bases at V and 2 bases at J, with 18 bases in the middle. Germline V gives CDR1 ENHRY, CDR2 SYGVKD. The CDR3 has 17 amino acids. CDR3 in amino acids: CAISDFYGDGATDTQYF. CDR3 bases: TGTGCCATCAGTGATTTTTACGGGGACGGTGCCACAGATACGCAGTATTTT.

This clone was seen a handful of times. The chain recombines TRBV28 with TRBJ1-2; the D gene is possibly TRBD1 (6 bases). The V and J ends lost 2 bases and 10 bases respectively, with 17 bases between them. The CDR3 totals 14 residues. Germline assignment: CDR1 MDHEN and CDR2 SYDVKM. The CDR3: CASSLLGTSSDYTF. The DNA for the CDR3 is TGTGCCAGCAGTTTACTCGGGACAAGTAGTGACTACACCTTC.

This chain uses TRBV7-9 with TRBJ1-5; maybe TRBD1 (6 bases). Between the trimmed V and J ends, which lost 4 bases and 5 bases, there was a span of 12 bases. Germline V gene sequence: CDR1 SEHNR, CDR2 FQNEAQ (reference sequence). This CDR3 spans 14 amino acids. For the CDR3, the DNA is TGTGCCAGCAGCTCGCGGGACACTTATCAGCCCCAGCATTTT. This translates into CASSSRDTYQPQHF.

This clone turned up a few times. The genes are TRBV7-7 and TRBJ1-5; 9 positions match TRBD1. Germline trimming cut 5 bases from V and 6 bases from J; bases unmatched to any gene: 5. In germline, CDR1 is SSHAT, CDR2 FNYEAQ (reference sequence). The CDR3 runs to 14 residues. The CDR3 region is CASSPGTGSQPQHF. Written as DNA, the CDR3 is TGTGCCAGCAGCCCAGGGACAGGGAGTCAGCCCCAGCATTTT.

The V and J genes are TRBV7-6 and TRBJ2-5; D might be TRBD2 (5 bases). Germline V gives CDR1 SGHVS, CDR2 FNYEAQ. This CDR3 comprises 13 residues. V lost 0 bases and J 5 bases, leaving 7 bases between the germline ends. The CDR3 sequence: CASSLARGETQYF. CDR3 bases: TGTGCCAGCAGCTTAGCGCGAGGGGAGACCCAGTACTTC.

The rearrangement uses TRBV7-9 and TRBJ1-2; maybe TRBD1 (5 bases). The CDR3 contains 14 residues. The ends were cut back, 4 bases at V and 2 bases at J, with 11 bases in the middle. In germline, CDR1 is SEHNR, CDR2 FQNEAQ (reference sequence). The DNA for the CDR3 is TGTGCCAGCAGCTCCGGCCGGGGGAACTATGGCTACACCTTC. It yields the protein CASSSGRGNYGYTF.

CDR3 protein: CASRPGQTYEQYF. The CDR3 coding sequence is TGCGCCAGCAGGCCGGGACAGACCTACGAGCAGTACTTC. The genes are TRBV10-2 and TRBJ2-5; 7 positions match TRBD1. With the DNA end fitting TRBJ2-7 better, the J assignment may be wrong. CDR1 and CDR2 (germline): WSHSY, SAAADI. The CDR3 covers 13 residues.

The chain employs TRBV6-6 and TRBJ2-7; D is unclear. V was cut by 9 bases and J by 0 bases, with 9 bases left in between. Germline CDR1 MNHNY, CDR2 SVGAGI (reference sequence). This CDR3 is built from 12 residues. The CDR3 sequence is CASSRNSYEQYF. CDR3 sequence (DNA): TGTGCCAGTTCGAGGAACTCCTACGAGCAGTACTTC.

The chain has TRBV28 and TRBJ1-1, with TRBD1 as a possible D gene (6 bases). The germline V gene encodes CDR1 MDHEN and CDR2 SYDVKM. V was shortened by 6 bases and J by 6 bases, with 17 bases between the two germline ends. CDR3 length: 14 residues. The CDR3 loop is CASSGVRGRPEAFF. In nucleotides, the CDR3 is TGTGCCAGCAGCGGTGTCAGGGGAAGACCTGAAGCTTTCTTT. The complete variable domain, with remaining parts taken from reference TRBV28 and TRBJ1-1, reads DVKVTQSSRYLVKRTGEKVFLECVQDMDHENMFWYRQDPGLGLRLIYFSYDVKMKEKGDIPEGYSVSREKKERFSLILESASTNQTSMYLCASSGVRGRPEAFFGQGTRLTVV.

V gene TRBV5-4 combines with J gene TRBJ2-3; 8 nucleotides line up with TRBD1. From germline, CDR1 is SGHNT and CDR2 YYREEE (reference sequence). The CDR3 runs to 16 residues. Trimming took 9 bases from V and 6 from J; bases not matched to a gene: 18. CDR3 nucleotide sequence: TGTGCCACCTCTCTCACCCATCAGGGGGCAACTGATACGCAGTATTTT. It translates to CATSLTHQGATDTQYF. The full variable domain, with the rest looked up from reference TRBV5-4 and TRBJ2-3, is ETGVTQSPTHLIKTRGQQVTLRCSSQSGHNTVSWYQQALGQGPQFIFQYYREEENGRGNFPPRFSGLQFPNYSSELNVNALELDDSALYLCATSLTHQGATDTQYFGPGTRLTVL.